This T cell receptor (beta chain) was retrieved from a study of blood T cell repertoires in COVID-19. About the research overall: Samples representing acute and convalescent COVID-19 were sourced from the United States, Italy and Spain. PBMCs, B-cell-depleted T cells, or T cells provided the cDNA or gDNA that made up the material.

This CDR3 has 13 residues. Germline lookup yields CDR1 SEHNR and CDR2 FQNEAQ (reference sequence). V trimming: 10 bases; J trimming: 1 base; junction bases outside the gene matches: 6. Study processing details: Using reference gene primer amplification, nucleated cell counts were estimated. Libraries were prepared by immunoSEQ multiplex PCR; TCRdb keeps only in-frame clonotypes and omits some of them. The V and J calls and clone size are taken from that table; D and trimming were inferred from the DNA. The table includes some 250,000 clones, 86% detected once. Specimen: peripheral blood. This rearrangement joins TRBV7-9 to TRBJ2-7, with 8 bases lining up with TRBD2. The sequence was obtained from a woman in her 30s with COVID-19, enrolled during active disease. The CDR3 DNA is TGTGCCACCGGGGGGGCTAGTTCCTACGAGCAGTACTTC. It is translated as CATGGASSYEQYF.